This T cell receptor (beta chain) emerged from a study of beta chain features in type 1 diabetes. As for the study in general: No age, gender or cell yield differences were seen between patients and healthy donors. Findings and caveats of the study: Researchers reported that naive, central memory and Treg TCRB repertoires appeared more similar in patients than in healthy donors.

CD45RO/CCR7/CD25/CD127/CD95/CD27 sorting isolated CD4+ naive, central memory, regulatory and stem cell-like memory cells. Sorted populations all had greater than 95% purity. Trimming pared 2 bases from V and 5 bases from J, leaving 13 bases between. In germline, CDR1 is SGHTA, CDR2 FQGNSA. The CDR3 has 14 amino acids. At least ten counts were recorded for this clone. Its specificity is unknown. Expressed TCRB transcripts were sequenced, since all the RNA that had been isolated was reverse transcribed. Sequenced by immunoSEQ multiplex PCR; TCRdb stores in-frame clones only, minus some. Of approximately 140,000 clones detected, 6.9% appear once; the ten largest clones hold around 1.5%.

The rearrangement joins TRBV7-2 to TRBJ2-7, with a tentative D call TRBD1 (6 bases). Input material: central memory CD4+ T cells from blood. This TCR derives from a woman in her 30s in good health. CDR3 in amino acids: CASSLMDRSHEQYF. The CDR3 DNA is TGTGCCAGCAGCTTAATGGACAGAAGTCACGAGCAGTACTTC.